This T cell receptor beta chain was observed in a study of control samples from healthy donors and cancer patients. TCRdb keeps only in-frame clones here, not all; method: immunoSEQ multiplex PCR. Among some 200,000 clones, over 90% were seen once, and the ten largest hold around 1.5%. CDR3 length equals 13 residues. Germline V CDR1 and CDR2: MDHEN, SYDVKM. V lost 3 bases and J lost 1, with 6 bases in between. The chain uses TRBV28 and TRBJ1-1, with D uncertain. What was sequenced was blood. This receptor was obtained from a man aged 45-65 years in good health. CDR3 loop: CASSFAKNTEAFF. The CDR3 nucleotides read TGTGCCAGCAGTTTCGCTAAGAACACTGAAGCTTTCTTT. The variable domain in full, with the rest retrieved from reference TRBV28 and TRBJ1-1, is DVKVTQSSRYLVKRTGEKVFLECVQDMDHENMFWYRQDPGLGLRLIYFSYDVKMKEKGDIPEGYSVSREKKERFSLILESASTNQTSMYLCASSFAKNTEAFFGQGTRLTVV.